One and the same sample provided the 8 T cell receptor beta chains below, sequenced in a study of blood T cells in healthy people across ages. Primers used in a second PCR of about 7 to 12 cycles were a sample-barcoded 5' primer and a J-beta primer mix. TCRdb re-analysed the 5' RACE reads in MiXCR, keeping a single row per CDR3 protein. The sample records approximately 800,000 distinct CDR3 sequences, roughly 50% being singletons. The source material was blood. The receptors were gathered from a man aged 40-50 years in good health.

In this sample, this clonotype turned up a few times. The chain joins TRBV6-4 to TRBJ2-3, with a tentative D call TRBD1 (6 bases). CDR3 length: 13 residues. V was shortened by 6 bases and J by 7 bases, with 14 bases between the two germline ends. Per germline, CDR1 MRHNA and CDR2 SNTAGT. CDR3 bases: TGTGCCAGCAGCGTTGACAGGCGGTATACGCAGTATTTT. Translation gives CASSVDRRYTQYF.

This clonotype showed up just once. CDR3 in amino acids: CASSRQYEQYF. CDR3 sequence (DNA): TGTGCCAGCAGTCGGCAGTACGAGCAGTACTTC. The V and J genes are TRBV27 and TRBJ2-7; D unclear. The CDR3 length is 11 residues. V was cut by 5 bases and J by 4 bases, with 6 bases left in between. CDR1 is MNHEY and CDR2 is SMNVEV in the germline V gene (reference sequence).

CDR3 sequence reads: CRTEYSYNEQFF. The CDR3 region has the DNA TGCAGGACCGAGTACTCCTACAATGAGCAGTTCTTC. This chain links TRBV29-1 with TRBJ2-1; no clear D gene. Germline V gives CDR1 SQVTM, CDR2 ANQGSEA. CDR3 length: 12 amino acids.

The rearrangement links TRBV7-2 to TRBJ2-1, with 11 bases fitting TRBD2. Per germline, CDR1 SGHTA and CDR2 FQGNSA. J was trimmed by 7 bases and V by 1 base; bases with no gene match: 6. The CDR3 is made up of 16 amino acids. CDR3: CASSLDSGRAGNEQFF. CDR3 nucleotides: TGTGCCAGCAGCTTAGATAGCGGGAGGGCTGGGAATGAGCAGTTCTTC.

Concerning this clonotype: A junction end diverges from the germline sequence, so it may reflect a read error. The chain employs TRBV5-1 and TRBJ2-5; 9 bases map to TRBD1. The germline V gene encodes CDR1 SGHRS and CDR2 YFSETQ. The CDR3 sequence is 19 residues long. In DNA form, the CDR3 reads TGCGCCAGCAACTTGGCCCCTCTCCGGGACAGGGTTGGTCAAGAGACCCAGTACTTC. Encoded protein: CASNLAPLRDRVGQETQYF.

The chain uses TRBV18 and TRBJ1-4; D gene ambiguous. The CDR3 is 14 residues long. Trimming took off 3 bases at V and 4 bases at J, with 9 bases between the two ends. Germline lookup yields CDR1 KGHSH and CDR2 LQKENI. The CDR3 here is CASSPQNFNEKLFF. CDR3 nucleotides: TGTGCCAGCTCACCGCAGAATTTTAATGAAAAACTGTTTTTT.

This clonotype was detected once. One end of the junction does not line up with germline, which may come from a read error. The chain joins TRBV7-9 to TRBJ2-3; D is undetermined. From germline, CDR1 is SEHNR and CDR2 FQNEAQ (reference sequence). This CDR3 spans 12 amino acids. The CDR3, as DNA: TGTTCCAGCAGCTTAGGAGTGGATACGCAGTATTTT. Translation: CSSSLGVDTQYF.

V is TRBV11-2 and J is TRBJ2-3, with D perhaps TRBD1 or TRBD2 (6 bases each). Trimming cost V 2 bases and J 11 bases, with 14 bases left between them. Germline assignment: CDR1 SGHAT and CDR2 FQNNGV. The CDR3 loop spans 13 amino acids. The CDR3 sequence: CASSLRGADRQYF. The CDR3 DNA follows: TGTGCCAGCAGCTTAAGGGGGGCCGACAGGCAGTATTTT.